Presented here are 24 T cell receptor beta chains from one specimen sequenced in a study of sequential checkpoint blockade in melanoma. Treatment denoted: randomized to nivolumab then ipilimumab (arm A) or the reverse (arm B). The table came from immunoSEQ multiplex PCR; TCRdb's copy has only in-frame clones and leaves some out. The data contain about 37,000 clones, 32% of them singletons. This specimen was tumor tissue (inferred from file names), taken from a patient given nivolumab and ipilimumab in sequence. These TCRs come from a human donor with melanoma.

This clone was observed a few times. J is TRBJ1-1 and V is TRBV6-8; no clear D gene. CDR1 and CDR2 (germline): MNHGY, SAAAGT. This CDR3 has 13 amino acids. The germline V and J ends were trimmed by 2 bases and 2 bases, with 6 bases remaining between them. As DNA, the CDR3 is TGTGCCAGCAGTTACCGCAGAAACACTGAAGCTTTCTTT. Translation gives CASSYRRNTEAFF.

This clone was detected a few times. The chain joins TRBV7-4 to TRBJ2-1, with D unresolved. The CDR3 runs 13 residues. V was cut by 2 bases and J by 5 bases, with 7 bases left in between. CDR1 is SGHVT, CDR2 SQSDAQ, per germline. The CDR3 sequence is CASSLSGDNEQFF. CDR3 bases: TGTGCCAGCAGCTTATCAGGTGACAATGAGCAGTTCTTC.

This chain links TRBV28 with TRBJ1-2; D gene unclear. The CDR3 spans 14 residues. Trimming left V 7 bases short and J 4 bases short, with 16 bases between. Per the germline V gene, CDR1 is MDHEN and CDR2 is SYDVKM. CDR3 protein: CASNQDQFFYGYTF. The CDR3 DNA reads as TGTGCCAGCAATCAGGACCAATTCTTCTATGGCTACACCTTC.

This clone has a count of ten or more. The rearrangement links TRBV4-1 to TRBJ2-5; 7 positions match TRBD1. The germline gives CDR1 MGHRA, CDR2 YSYEKL. The CDR3 runs 15 residues. V dropped 4 bases and J dropped 4; count of bases not matched to a gene: 9. Written as DNA, the CDR3 is TGCGCCAGCAGCCGTACACAGGGGTCAGGAGAGACCCAGTACTTC. Protein sequence: CASSRTQGSGETQYF.

This clone turned up a few times. The chain employs TRBV11-3 and TRBJ1-2, with D perhaps TRBD1 (5 bases). Between the trimmed V and J ends, which lost 6 bases and 0 bases, there was a span of 14 bases. This CDR3 is built from 15 residues. Germline values: CDR1 SGHNT, CDR2 YENEEA. CDR3 sequence: CASSLLMTANYGYTF. The DNA of the CDR3 is TGTGCCAGCAGTCTCCTCATGACAGCTAACTATGGCTACACCTTC.

This clone has just a few counts. The rearrangement uses TRBV6-8 and TRBJ1-2; D ambiguous. Looked up from germline, CDR1 is MNHGY and CDR2 is SAAAGT. The CDR3 totals 13 residues. Trimming removed 2 bases from V and 2 bases from J, with 6 bases in between. The CDR3 DNA follows: TGTGCCAGCAGTTACGAGGGAAACTATGGCTACACCTTC. It specifies CASSYEGNYGYTF.

This clone was counted only a few times. The V call is TRBV28, the J call TRBJ1-6; tentatively, D is TRBD1 (5 bases). V was pared by 3 bases and J by 2 bases, with 11 bases between. CDR1 MDHEN and CDR2 SYDVKM come from the germline V gene. CDR3 length equals 16 residues. CDR3 nucleotides: TGTGCCAGCAGTTTGGCTGACAGCCCCTATAATTCACCCCTCCACTTT. This encodes CASSLADSPYNSPLHF. The entire variable domain, with the rest obtained from reference TRBV28 and TRBJ1-6, is as follows: DVKVTQSSRYLVKRTGEKVFLECVQDMDHENMFWYRQDPGLGLRLIYFSYDVKMKEKGDIPEGYSVSREKKERFSLILESASTNQTSMYLCASSLADSPYNSPLHFGNGTRLTVT.

This clone was detected a few times. The chain couples TRBV9 to TRBJ1-1, with D possibly being TRBD1 (5 bases). CDR1 and CDR2 from the germline V gene are SGDLS and YYNGEE. The CDR3 covers 13 residues. V was shortened by 4 bases and J by 2 bases, with 9 bases between the two germline ends. As DNA, the CDR3 is TGTGCCAGCAGCACAGGAGTTAACACTGAAGCTTTCTTT. It encodes CASSTGVNTEAFF.

V gene TRBV6-8 combines with J gene TRBJ2-2; 7 bases fit TRBD1. There are 14 residues in the CDR3. V was pared by 6 bases and J by 3 bases, with 4 bases of the junction left unmatched. The germline V gene encodes CDR1 MNHGY and CDR2 SAAAGT. The CDR3 DNA reads as TGTGCCAGCAGGAAGGGGGCCGACACCGGGGAGCTGTTTTTT. Translating gives CASRKGADTGELFF.

This clone has at least ten counts. The chain recombines TRBV11-3 with TRBJ2-3, with D possibly matching TRBD1 (8 bases). With 3 bases removed from V and 4 bases from J, the gap between germline ends came to 29 bases. This CDR3 spans 20 amino acids. Germline assignment: CDR1 SGHNT and CDR2 YENEEA. This chain's CDR3 is CASSLAGETGAMRRSDTQYF. CDR3 sequence (DNA): TGTGCCAGCAGCTTGGCGGGGGAGACAGGGGCTATGAGGAGGTCAGATACGCAGTATTTT.

The V call is TRBV28, the J call TRBJ1-3; D call uncertain. Germline CDR1 reads MDHEN; CDR2 reads SYDVKM. There are 15 residues in the CDR3. With 5 bases removed from V and 0 bases from J, the gap between germline ends came to 11 bases. The CDR3 spells CASSPSGGSGNTIYF. In nucleotides, the CDR3 is TGTGCCAGCAGTCCCTCCGGCGGCTCTGGAAACACCATATATTTT.

This clone was seen just once. The chain carries TRBV25-1 and TRBJ2-1; TRBD1 aligns across 10 bases. The germline CDR1 and CDR2 sequences are MGHDK and SYGVNS. Trimming cost V 2 bases and J 3 bases; bases outside gene matches: 1. The length of the CDR3 is 15 residues. The CDR3 protein is CASSEGQGGYNEQFF. The CDR3 nucleotides are TGTGCCAGCAGTGAAGGACAGGGGGGCTACAATGAGCAGTTCTTC.

This chain links TRBV6-8 with TRBJ1-1; 9 nucleotides match TRBD1. V trimming: 7 bases; J trimming: 1 base; junction bases outside the gene matches: 7. Germline V gene lookup returns CDR1 MNHGY and CDR2 SAAAGT. CDR3 size: 15 residues. CDR3 coding DNA: TGTGCCAGCACCCCTGGACAGGGGAAGAACACTGAAGCTTTCTTT. Its translation: CASTPGQGKNTEAFF.

The V gene is TRBV9, the J gene TRBJ2-7, with TRBD2 matching over 9 bases. The ends lost 5 bases at V and 2 bases at J; junction bases unmatched: 5. The CDR3 length is 14 residues. Germline V lookup: CDR1 SGDLS, CDR2 YYNGEE. The CDR3 sequence is CASSLAGETYEQYF. CDR3 nucleotide sequence: TGTGCCAGCAGTTTAGCGGGGGAAACCTACGAGCAGTACTTC.

V and J are TRBV19 and TRBJ2-2; maybe TRBD1 (5 bases). The V gene's germline CDR1 is LNHDA and CDR2 SQIVND (reference sequence). This CDR3 spans 18 amino acids. The V end was cut by 2 bases, the J end by 0 bases, with 16 bases between. The CDR3 region has the DNA TGTGCCAGTAGTATACCGACACGACAGCTCCCGAACACCGGGGAGCTGTTTTTT. Its protein product is CASSIPTRQLPNTGELFF.

V gene TRBV6-8 combines with J gene TRBJ2-7; D is unresolved. V was shortened by 6 bases and J by 1 base, with 13 bases between the two germline ends. The CDR3 loop spans 14 amino acids. Per germline, CDR1 MNHGY and CDR2 SAAAGT. CDR3 in amino acids: CASSLREQSYEQYF. CDR3 nucleotide sequence: TGTGCCAGCAGCCTAAGGGAACAGTCCTACGAGCAGTACTTC.

This rearrangement joins TRBV6-8 to TRBJ1-5; D remains unclear. Germline V gene lookup returns CDR1 MNHGY and CDR2 SAAAGT. The CDR3 is made up of 15 amino acids. V was trimmed by 4 bases and J by 6 bases, leaving 16 bases between them. This chain's CDR3 is CASSSSGGRGQPQHF. The CDR3 nucleotides are TGTGCCAGCAGTTCGTCAGGCGGGCGCGGTCAGCCCCAGCATTTT.

The gene calls are TRBV28 and TRBJ2-3; 11 bases match TRBD1. CDR3 length equals 17 residues. In germline, CDR1 is MDHEN, CDR2 SYDVKM. Germline trimming cut 3 bases from V and 0 bases from J; bases unmatched to any gene: 5. The CDR3 nucleotides are TGTGCCAGCAGTTTGGCCGGGACAGGGGGAAGCACAGATACGCAGTATTTT. Protein product: CASSLAGTGGSTDTQYF.

The sample holds a few counts of this clone. The chain has TRBV7-6 and TRBJ2-3; D not certain. Germline assignment: CDR1 SGHVS and CDR2 FNYEAQ. The CDR3 is made up of 14 amino acids. With 5 bases removed from V and 0 bases from J, the gap between germline ends came to 9 bases. As DNA, the CDR3 is TGTGCCAGCAGCGCAGACTTCAGCACAGATACGCAGTATTTT. It codes for CASSADFSTDTQYF.

CDR3 protein: CASSPLDRGSGYTF. The DNA of the CDR3 is TGTGCCAGCTCGCCTCTGGACAGGGGGTCCGGCTACACCTTC. The gene calls are TRBV18 and TRBJ1-2; 10 bases line up with TRBD1. V lost 6 bases to trimming and J lost 8 bases; unmatched junction nucleotides: 9. The CDR3 extends over 14 amino acids. Germline CDR1 is KGHSH and CDR2 is LQKENI.

The chain has TRBV6-8 and TRBJ2-7, with D possibly TRBD2 on 5 matching bases. This CDR3 is built from 12 residues. Trimming cost V 6 bases and J 1 base, with 7 bases left between them. The V gene's germline CDR1 is MNHGY and CDR2 SAAAGT. CDR3 residues: CASSGMSYEQYF. The CDR3 region has the DNA TGTGCCAGCAGCGGGATGTCCTACGAGCAGTACTTC.

This clone was found a few times. The chain recombines TRBV11-3 with TRBJ2-1; D is possibly TRBD2 (5 bases). This CDR3 has 18 residues. The germline V and J ends were trimmed by 2 bases and 2 bases, with 19 bases remaining between them. Germline CDR1 is SGHNT and CDR2 is YENEEA. The CDR3 bases are TGTGCCAGCAGCTTAAGGGCCGGAGGAGCGCTTACCTACAATGAGCAGTTCTTC. Protein: CASSLRAGGALTYNEQFF.

This clone was detected only a few times. This chain links TRBV30 with TRBJ1-3; 7 nucleotides agree with TRBD1. V shed 5 bases and J 0 bases; nucleotides not matched to a gene: 1. The germline CDR1 and CDR2 sequences are GTSNPN and SVGIG (reference sequence). The CDR3 is 13 residues long. CDR3 amino acids: CAWGQDSGNTIYF. CDR3 DNA sequence: TGTGCCTGGGGACAGGACTCTGGAAACACCATATATTTT.

CDR3 amino acids: CATSRHSGGNTGELFF. As DNA, the CDR3 is TGTGCCACCAGCAGACATAGCGGGGGTAACACCGGGGAGCTGTTTTTT. The rearrangement uses TRBV15 and TRBJ2-2; 9 positions match TRBD2. This CDR3 is 16 amino acids long. Germline V gene sequence: CDR1 LNHNV, CDR2 YYDKDF (reference sequence). V lost 2 bases, J lost 2 bases, and 3 bases stayed unmatched.